This T cell receptor beta chain was documented in a study of blood T cell repertoires in COVID-19 (dated by TCRdb to about 2020). A note on the overall study: Samples covering the acute and convalescent phases of COVID-19 were provided by collaborators in the United States, Italy and Spain. The sample metadata nearly always contained a de-identified subject ID, COVID-19 status, age in years and sex. The samples were drawn from the first 160 participants of the ongoing ImmuneRACE study and from 950 to 1,500 subjects provided by 6 global collaborators. The repertoires were released in a freely available public database meant as a resource for research on the immune response to SARS-CoV-2. Subjects who had been exposed to COVID-19, were actively infected with it, or had recovered from it provided the deeply sampled blood TCRbeta repertoires that made up the dataset. The material from the prospective study consisted of cDNA or gDNA derived from T cells, B-cell-depleted T cells, or PBMCs. Where available, HLA class I and class II types were taken from metadata supplied by the sample provider and were not determined by assay-based typing.

Whole blood was collected in K2EDTA tubes by collaborating institutions according to the institutions' own protocols. For TCRbeta analysis, collaborators shipped samples in one of three forms: frozen whole blood, isolated PBMCs, or DNA extracted from either of those sample types. Regarding this clone: The clone's antigen remains unknown. No much larger clone exists at a distance of one base, and base qualities are not known.

The immunoSEQ Assay, a bias-controlled multiplex PCR, was used to amplify TCRbeta CDR3 regions from genomic DNA. The study's processing was this. Nucleated cell counts per sample were estimated from amplification of reference gene primers within the assay. To quantify the absolute abundance of each unique TCRbeta CDR3 rearrangement, sequence reads were collapsed and filtered. For each sample, productive Simpson clonality was calculated as the square root of Simpson's diversity index over productive rearrangements. In TCRdb, the immuneACCESS table is reduced to in-frame sequences with V and J assigned. These tables do not hold every clone; where another copy was compared, an unresolved V gene accounts for under half, and the others remain unexplained. V and J calls and clone size are copied from that table; D and trimming were computed from the DNA. Recorded for this sample are 150,000 or so clones; approximately 83% of them occurred a single time. Nearly 8.5% of the sample is in the top ten clones.

Beyond this particular receptor, the publication reports: The amount of clinical and demographic metadata varied by source and participant and was provided uncurated.

The specimen sequenced was peripheral blood. The receptor's source is a man in his fifties or sixties with acute or convalescent COVID-19.

The sequenced DNA is TGTGCCAGCAGTGAGGGACAGGGGATTCTGGGGGAGCTGTTTTTT. This translates into CASSEGQGILGELFF. The sequence links TRBV27 to TRBJ2-2; 10 nucleotides in the junction match TRBD1. From the germline V gene (reference sequence), CDR1 is MNHEY and CDR2 is SMNVEV. At the junction V is shortened by 5 bases and J by 8 bases; bases outside the gene matches: 8. The CDR3 contains 15 residues, cysteine and phenylalanine counted. Only the CDR3 part of the read is kept: 45 bases, read in frame from the first base.